Listed here is a single TCR beta chain. The target of this receptor is not known. Base qualities are not recorded, but no much larger clone differs from it by a single base. Reading from cysteine to phenylalanine, the CDR3 counts 15 amino acids. The sequence is cut down to CDR3 DNA, 45 bases in frame from base 1. Cut back by 6 bases and 1 base, the V and J ends lie 13 bases apart. The germline V gene (reference sequence) yields MNHNY for CDR1 and SVGAGI for CDR2. In the paper's terms, the treatment or condition label means: oral pan-JAK inhibitor, 5-10 mg twice daily. Peripheral blood and lesional scalp punch biopsies were obtained from patients with alopecia areata. After PBMCs were isolated by density centrifugation and stained for CD3, CD4 and CD8, a FACSAria was used to sort CD4+ and CD8+ T cells. To prepare the library, the immunoSEQ multiplex PCR assay was applied. RNA was extracted from all samples and reverse transcribed into cDNA, which served as template for TCR sequencing. First-strand cDNA was synthesized using SuperScript III with a 2:1 mix of oligo-dT and random hexamers. A synthetic immune receptor repertoire was used to measure amplification bias, and any remaining bias was corrected computationally. The study's own analysis went as follows. Raw reads were preprocessed to remove errors, and CDR3 was defined by IMGT conventions from the conserved cysteine to phenylalanine. To get clonality, Shannon entropy was normalized by log2 of the number of productive unique TCRs and the result was subtracted from 1. Whether scalp clones were CD4 or CD8 was inferred by matching scalp TCRbeta sequences against CD4 and CD8 repertoires sorted from blood. Imported from immuneACCESS, the table was reduced by TCRdb to in-frame sequences with V and J called. These copies leave out some clones; in studies compared against another copy, an unresolved V gene accounts for under half, and the cause of the remainder is not known. V and J calls and clone size are as listed in that table; D and trimming were resolved from the DNA. A total of around 170,000 clones appear in this sample, around 49% of them only once. In total, the top ten clones hold roughly 9.1% of the sample.

The data originate from a study of CD8+ T cells in alopecia areata listed by TCRdb under 2018. Regarding the study in general: Treated patients were enrolled in an open-label pilot trial of oral tofacitinib at 5 to 10 mg twice daily for moderate-to-severe alopecia areata. Tofacitinib was administered for 6 to 18 months, and 6 months of follow-up off drug were then conducted to assess delayed response and recurrence. The SALT score, which quantifies the percentage of affected scalp surface area, was used to measure disease severity in treated patients. To study T cell clonal expansion in alopecia areata, the researchers applied high-throughput TCRbeta sequencing to both the C3H/HeJ mouse model and human patients. Human TCRbeta sequencing covered scalp tissue and sorted CD4+ and CD8+ peripheral blood T cells from patchy and totalis/universalis alopecia areata patients and healthy controls. Biopsies were taken from tofacitinib-treated patients at baseline and again at 4 and 24 weeks into treatment, and several of those patients also had a later scalp biopsy. Scalp clonality was compared among normal scalp (n=4), patchy alopecia areata scalp (n=8), and alopecia totalis/universalis scalp (n=8). RNA was obtained with the PAXgene miRNA kit for fixed scalp, the miRNeasy kit for PBMCs, and the RNeasy kit for mouse skin. Amplification of TCRbeta CDR3 regions was done by immunoSEQ multiplex PCR using 35 Vbeta forward primers and 13 Jbeta reverse primers. General findings and caveats noted by the study authors: During tofacitinib treatment, many expanded lesional clones remained in scalp and blood, and this persistence may partly explain relapse after treatment is stopped. The treated cohort was small, with a single nonresponder, so links between baseline CD8+ expansion and response need larger studies. Compared with normal scalp, lesional scalp, particularly in alopecia totalis/universalis, had higher clonality and more expanded CD8+ clones, which suggests antigenic drive. Scalp TCR repertoire analysis is complicated because resident alphabeta T cells in normal human skin are also sequenced, whereas mouse skin is dominated by gammadelta T cells. With tofacitinib, both scalp clonality and the number of expanded CD8+ clones among the top 100 scalp clones went down significantly. Shared TCR sequences between patients were less evident than in mice, which may be partly attributable to HLA diversity in the patient population.

This specimen was CD8+ T cells sorted from blood, taken around week 52, from a patient treated with tofacitinib. The chain was built from TRBV6-6 and TRBJ1-5; TRBD1 could be the D gene, as 5 bases match. The TCR sequence derives from a human donor with alopecia areata. The sequenced DNA: TGTGCCAGCAGCTGGGCCGGGGGGAGCAATCAGCCCCAGCATTTT. The translation is CASSWAGGSNQPQHF.